Listed below are T cell receptor beta chains from one sample, sequenced in a study of T-cell memory formation after mild COVID-19. Via MiXCR, TCRdb re-called the 5' RACE reads, giving one row per CDR3 protein. The table includes 100,000 to 150,000 distinct CDR3 sequences, about 6% detected once. Sequencing was performed on PBMCs or a T cell subset sorted from them (not recorded which). The receptors shown here come from an adult woman who had mild COVID-19 (a few samples of this study predate the infection). Cell type and time point are not known. CDR3s include the opening cysteine and the closing phenylalanine or tryptophan. A D gene is named only where the DNA matches it firmly. The size entry is marked missing in some rows and otherwise reads once, few, many or a size class.

size | J | V | D | CDR3 | DNA
many | TRBJ1-5 | TRBV7-2 | TRBD1 | CAIQGQGTQPQHF | TGTGCCATCCAGGGACAGGGGACCCAGCCCCAGCATTTT
- | TRBJ2-2 | TRBV7-9 | - | CASTPTGPGGELFF | TGTGCCAGCACACCAACGGGGCCTGGCGGGGAGCTGTTTTTT
few | TRBJ2-7 | TRBV7-7 | - | CACWGPGPNEQYF | TGTGCCTGCTGGGGTCCAGGGCCTAACGAGCAGTACTTC
- | TRBJ2-5 | TRBV5-1 | - | CASSLGRESLETQYF | TGCGCCAGCAGCTTGGGCAGGGAGAGTTTAGAGACCCAGTACTTC
few | TRBJ2-7 | TRBV7-2 | TRBD2 | CASSLPSWTSGRAAAGREQYF | TGTGCCAGCAGCTTACCATCTTGGACTAGCGGGAGGGCCGCAGCGGGACGGGAGCAGTACTTC
many | TRBJ2-2 | TRBV12-3/TRBV12-4 | TRBD2 | CASSSWMGLNTGELFF | TGTGCCAGCAGTTCCTGGATGGGACTAAACACCGGGGAGCTGTTTTTT
few | TRBJ2-1 | TRBV20-1 | TRBD2 | CSARDGGLAGGVEQFF | TGCAGTGCTAGAGATGGAGGACTAGCGGGAGGTGTTGAGCAGTTCTTC
few | TRBJ2-1 | TRBV18 | TRBD2 | CASSPDVPTSGSRQFF | TGTGCCAGCTCACCAGATGTCCCGACTAGCGGGAGTCGGCAGTTCTTC
many | TRBJ1-2 | TRBV7-9 | - | CASSSFKGYTF | TGTGCCAGCAGCAGCTTCAAGGGCTACACCTTC
many | TRBJ2-1 | TRBV20-1 | - | CSLSRRGWTAYNEQFF | TGCAGTCTGAGTCGCCGGGGTTGGACAGCCTACAATGAGCAGTTCTTC
- | TRBJ2-1 | TRBV24-1 | TRBD1 | CATSDFPTDRGVGEQFF | TGTGCCACCAGTGATTTTCCGACTGACAGGGGAGTGGGTGAGCAGTTCTTC
many | TRBJ2-6 | TRBV4-3 | - | CASSQGVGANVLTF | TGCGCCAGCAGCCAAGGGGTGGGGGCCAACGTCCTGACTTTC
many | TRBJ2-5 | TRBV5-1 | - | CASSLRTAKETQYF | TGCGCCAGCAGCTTGCGGACAGCAAAAGAGACCCAGTACTTC
many | TRBJ2-4 | TRBV20-1 | TRBD2 | CSASLAGGRLGNIQYF | TGCAGTGCTTCTCTAGCGGGGGGACGACTAGGAAACATTCAGTACTTC
few | TRBJ1-2 | TRBV29-1 | - | CSVTPPGGSYGYTF | TGCAGCGTTACACCGCCCGGGGGATCCTATGGCTACACCTTC
many | TRBJ2-7 | TRBV30 | - | CAGTQVNSYEQYF | TGTGCCGGAACCCAGGTGAACTCCTACGAGCAGTACTTC
many | TRBJ1-5 | TRBV7-9 | - | CASSLGQASNQPQHF | TGTGCCAGCAGCTTAGGGCAGGCTAGCAATCAGCCCCAGCATTTT
- | TRBJ2-7 | TRBV7-2 | TRBD1 | CASSHPTGAYEQYF | TGTGCCAGCAGCCATCCGACAGGGGCCTACGAGCAGTACTTC
many | TRBJ1-1 | TRBV12-3/TRBV12-4 | - | CASSLKRNTEAFF | TGTGCCAGCAGTTTAAAGAGGAACACTGAAGCTTTCTTT